These 8 T cell receptor beta chains were sequenced from one sample in a study of T cell repertoires in cytomegalovirus infection. TCRdb itself ran the reads through MiXCR, one entry per CDR3 protein. The data show approximately 250,000 distinct CDR3 sequences, roughly 9% seen once. The sample comprised PBMCs. Receptors were obtained from a human donor in good health (CMV status not recorded). Some clones in this sample may be carry-over from other donors' samples.

A word on this clonotype: A clone one base away is much larger, so this may be a read error. The chain uses TRBV7-2 and TRBJ2-6, with D perhaps TRBD1 (6 bases). Germline assignment: CDR1 SGHTA and CDR2 FQGNSA. Deletions cut 5 bases from V and 12 bases from J, with 8 bases between. The CDR3 spans 11 residues. The CDR3 region has the DNA TGTACCAGCAGCCGAGGGGGCGTCCTGACTTTC. This codes for CTSSRGGVLTF. Supplemented by reference TRBV7-2 and TRBJ2-6, the full variable domain reads GAGVSQSPSNKVTEKGKDVELRCDPISGHTALYWYRQSLGQGLEFLIYFQGNSAPDKSGLPSDRFSAERTGGSVSTLTIQRTQQEDSAVYLCTSSRGGVLTFGAGSRLTVL.

This clonotype was seen a few times. The rearrangement joins TRBV7-8 to TRBJ1-6; maybe TRBD1 (6 bases). V shed 1 base and J shed 10 bases, with 11 bases lying between them. There are 14 residues in the CDR3. CDR1 is SGHVS, CDR2 FQNEAQ, per germline. The CDR3 DNA follows: TGTGCCAGCAGCTTAGGGCAGGGGCCATCACCCCTCCACTTT. Protein: CASSLGQGPSPLHF.

Regarding this clonotype: This could be a read error, since a much larger clone is one nucleotide away. The J gene is TRBJ2-1, the V gene TRBV5-6; TRBD2 matches 12 bases. This CDR3 contains 17 residues. Germline values: CDR1 SGHDT, CDR2 YYEEEE. CDR3 coding DNA: TGTGCCAGCAGCTTGGGGGCGCTAGCGGGAGGGCCCAATGAGCAGCTCTTC. Translated, it gives CASSLGALAGGPNEQLF. The full variable domain, in which reference TRBV5-6 and TRBJ2-1 provide the parts outside the CDR3, is DAGVTQSPTHLIKTRGQQVTLRCSPKSGHDTVSWYQQALGQGPQFIFQYYEEEERQRGNFPDRFSGHQFPNYSSELNVNALLLGDSALYLCASSLGALAGGPNEQLFGPGTRLTVL.

The V gene is TRBV18, the J gene TRBJ2-5, with D possibly TRBD2 on 6 matching bases. Trimming took off 4 bases at V and 3 bases at J, with 9 bases between the two ends. The CDR3 is 13 residues long. The germline V gene encodes CDR1 KGHSH and CDR2 LQKENI. The CDR3 here is CASSRGLEETQYF. The DNA for the CDR3 is TGTGCCAGCTCACGGGGACTCGAAGAGACCCAGTACTTC.

The sample holds many counts of this clonotype. CDR3 region: CASSLAASGGKSSGGELFF. The CDR3 nucleotides are TGTGCCAGCAGCTTAGCGGCTAGCGGGGGCAAATCGTCGGGCGGGGAGCTGTTTTTT. The genes are TRBV7-6 and TRBJ2-2, with TRBD2 identical over 10 bases. The CDR3 loop spans 19 amino acids. J was trimmed by 7 bases and V by 0 bases; bases with no gene match: 14. CDR1 and CDR2 from the germline V gene are SGHVS and FNYEAQ.

This clonotype has at least ten counts. V and J are TRBV7-6 and TRBJ2-7; D possibly corresponds to TRBD2 (7 bases). V was cut by 2 bases and J by 3 bases, with 14 bases left in between. The CDR3 runs to 15 residues. Germline assignment: CDR1 SGHVS and CDR2 FNYEAQ. The CDR3: CASSLFTGRDYEQYF. As DNA, the CDR3 is TGTGCCAGCAGCTTATTCACAGGGAGGGACTACGAGCAGTACTTC.

Many counts were recorded for this clonotype. The V call is TRBV7-2, the J call TRBJ1-5; TRBD1 matches at 10 bases. This CDR3 has 15 amino acids. J gave up 2 bases and V 5 bases, and 3 bases lay outside the gene matches. Germline V CDR1 and CDR2: SGHTA, FQGNSA. CDR3 nucleotide sequence: TGTGCCAGCAGCATAGACAGGGGGCGCAATCAGCCCCAGCATTTT. Amino acids: CASSIDRGRNQPQHF. The variable domain in full, with the rest retrieved from reference TRBV7-2 and TRBJ1-5, is GAGVSQSPSNKVTEKGKDVELRCDPISGHTALYWYRQSLGQGLEFLIYFQGNSAPDKSGLPSDRFSAERTGGSVSTLTIQRTQQEDSAVYLCASSIDRGRNQPQHFGDGTRLSIL.

This chain links TRBV14 with TRBJ1-1; D remains ambiguous. V lost 0 bases to trimming and J lost 0 bases, with 5 bases between them. From germline, CDR1 is SGHDN and CDR2 FVKESK. The CDR3 extends over 14 amino acids. The CDR3 DNA follows: TGTGCCAGCAGCCAAGAAACCGTGAACACTGAAGCTTTCTTT. It codes for CASSQETVNTEAFF.